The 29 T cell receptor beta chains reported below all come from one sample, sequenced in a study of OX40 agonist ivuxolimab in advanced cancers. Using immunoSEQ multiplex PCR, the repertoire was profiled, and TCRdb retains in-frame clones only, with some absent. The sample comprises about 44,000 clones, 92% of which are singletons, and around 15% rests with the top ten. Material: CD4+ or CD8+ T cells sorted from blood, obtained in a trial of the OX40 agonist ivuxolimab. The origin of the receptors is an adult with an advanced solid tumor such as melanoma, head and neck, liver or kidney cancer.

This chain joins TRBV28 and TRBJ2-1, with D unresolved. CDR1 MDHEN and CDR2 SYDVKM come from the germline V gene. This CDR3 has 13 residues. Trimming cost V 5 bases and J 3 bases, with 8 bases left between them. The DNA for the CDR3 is TGTGCCAGCAGTCTGACACTCTACAATGAGCAGTTCTTC. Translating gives CASSLTLYNEQFF.

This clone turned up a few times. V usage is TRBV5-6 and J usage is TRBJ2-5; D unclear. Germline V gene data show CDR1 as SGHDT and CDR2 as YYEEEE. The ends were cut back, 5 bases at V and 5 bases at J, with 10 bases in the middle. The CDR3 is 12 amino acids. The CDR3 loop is CASRGIRETQYF. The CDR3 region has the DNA TGTGCCAGCAGAGGGATCCGGGAGACCCAGTACTTC.

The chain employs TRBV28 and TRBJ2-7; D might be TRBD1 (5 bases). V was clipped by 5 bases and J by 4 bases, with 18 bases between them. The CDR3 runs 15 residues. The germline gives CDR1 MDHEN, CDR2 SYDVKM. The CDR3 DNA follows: TGTGCCAGCAGTCCACCAAGCAGGGCTGGATACGAGCAGTACTTC. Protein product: CASSPPSRAGYEQYF.

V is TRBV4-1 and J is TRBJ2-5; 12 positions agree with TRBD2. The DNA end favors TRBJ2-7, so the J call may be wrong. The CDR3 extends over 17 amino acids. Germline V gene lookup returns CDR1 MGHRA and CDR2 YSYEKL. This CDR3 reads CASSQHWTSGVSYEQYF. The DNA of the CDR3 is TGCGCCAGCAGCCAACACTGGACTAGCGGGGTTTCCTACGAGCAGTACTTC.

The DNA for the CDR3 is TGTGCCAGCAGCTCCACTAGCGGCTTCAGCTCCTACGAGCAGTACTTC. This sequence encodes CASSSTSGFSSYEQYF. V is TRBV5-4 and J is TRBJ2-7, with 8 nucleotides matching TRBD2. The CDR3 contains 16 residues. Germline loops: CDR1 SGHNT, CDR2 YYREEE (reference sequence). V dropped 3 bases and J dropped 0; count of bases not matched to a gene: 8.

The CDR3 DNA sequence: TGTGCCAGCAGCCTGGGACAGGGGATACCCTACGAGCAGTACTTC. This translates into CASSLGQGIPYEQYF. The chain is built from TRBV7-6 and TRBJ2-7; 10 bases match TRBD1. This CDR3 has 15 amino acids. The germline V gene encodes CDR1 SGHVS and CDR2 FNYEAQ. The V gene end was trimmed by 5 bases and the J gene end by 2 bases; junction bases not matched to a gene: 6.

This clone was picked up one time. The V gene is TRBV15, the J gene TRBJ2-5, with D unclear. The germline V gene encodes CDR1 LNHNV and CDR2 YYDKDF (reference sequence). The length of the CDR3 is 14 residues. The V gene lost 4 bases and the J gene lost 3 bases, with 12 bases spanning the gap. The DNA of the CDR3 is TGTGCCACCAGCATCCCCAGAAATAAAGAGACCCAGTACTTC. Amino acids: CATSIPRNKETQYF. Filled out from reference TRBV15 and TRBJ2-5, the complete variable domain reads DAMVIQNPRYQVTQFGKPVTLSCSQTLNHNVMYWYQQKSSQAPKLLFHYYDKDFNNEADTPDNFQSRRPNTSFCFLDIRSPGLGDTAMYLCATSIPRNKETQYFGPGTRLLVL.

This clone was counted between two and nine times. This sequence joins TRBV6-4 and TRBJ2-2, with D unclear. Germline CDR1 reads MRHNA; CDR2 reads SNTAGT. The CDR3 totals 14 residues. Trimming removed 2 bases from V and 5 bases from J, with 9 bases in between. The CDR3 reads CASSDRVETGELFF. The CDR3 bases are TGTGCCAGCAGTGACAGGGTAGAGACCGGGGAGCTGTTTTTT.

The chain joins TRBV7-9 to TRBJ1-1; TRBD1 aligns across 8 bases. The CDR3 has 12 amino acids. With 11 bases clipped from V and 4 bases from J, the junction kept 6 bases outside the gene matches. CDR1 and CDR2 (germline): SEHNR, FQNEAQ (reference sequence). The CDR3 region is CAGKQGGTEAFF. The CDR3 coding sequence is TGTGCCGGAAAACAGGGGGGCACTGAAGCTTTCTTT.

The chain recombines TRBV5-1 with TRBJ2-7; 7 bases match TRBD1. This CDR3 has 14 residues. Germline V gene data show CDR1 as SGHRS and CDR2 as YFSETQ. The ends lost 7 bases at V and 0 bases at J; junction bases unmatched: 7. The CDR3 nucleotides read TGCGCCAGCTTCCTAGGGGACAGCTCCTACGAGCAGTACTTC. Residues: CASFLGDSSYEQYF.

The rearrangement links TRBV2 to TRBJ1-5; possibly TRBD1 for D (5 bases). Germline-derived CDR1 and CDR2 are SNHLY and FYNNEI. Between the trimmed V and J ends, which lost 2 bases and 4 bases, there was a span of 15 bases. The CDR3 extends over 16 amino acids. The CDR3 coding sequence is TGTGCCAGCAGTGAAAATTTTGCAGGGAGTAATCAGCCCCAGCATTTT. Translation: CASSENFAGSNQPQHF.

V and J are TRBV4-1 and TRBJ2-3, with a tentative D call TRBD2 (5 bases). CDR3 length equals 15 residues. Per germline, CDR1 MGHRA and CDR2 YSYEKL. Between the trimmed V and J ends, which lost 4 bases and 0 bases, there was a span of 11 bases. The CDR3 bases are TGCGCCAGCAGCCGGGTCTGGACTAGCACAGATACGCAGTATTTT. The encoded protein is CASSRVWTSTDTQYF.

The CDR3 region has the DNA TGTGCCAGCACTGCGAAGCAGTACTTC. Amino acids: CASTAKQYF. The rearrangement links TRBV27 to TRBJ2-7; D gene ambiguous. Trimming pared 7 bases from V and 8 bases from J, leaving 6 bases between. CDR3 size: 9 residues. Germline lookup yields CDR1 MNHEY and CDR2 SMNVEV (reference sequence).

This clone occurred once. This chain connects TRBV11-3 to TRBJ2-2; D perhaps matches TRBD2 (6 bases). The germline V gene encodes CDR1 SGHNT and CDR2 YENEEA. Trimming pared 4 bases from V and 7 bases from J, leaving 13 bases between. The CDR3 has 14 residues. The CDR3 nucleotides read TGTGCCAGCAGCTCCAGGGACTTTTACGGGGAGCTGTTTTTT. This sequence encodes CASSSRDFYGELFF.

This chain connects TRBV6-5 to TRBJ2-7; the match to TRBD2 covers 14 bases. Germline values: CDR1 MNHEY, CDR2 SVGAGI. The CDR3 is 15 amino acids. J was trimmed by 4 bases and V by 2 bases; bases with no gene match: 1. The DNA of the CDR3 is TGTGCCAGCAGTTACGGGACTAGCGGGAGTTACGAGCAGTACTTC. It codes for CASSYGTSGSYEQYF.

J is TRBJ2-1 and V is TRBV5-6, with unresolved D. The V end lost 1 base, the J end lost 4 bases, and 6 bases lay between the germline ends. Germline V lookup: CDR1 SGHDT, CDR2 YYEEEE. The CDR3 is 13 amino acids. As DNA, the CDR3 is TGTGCCAGCAGCTTGAGGGAATACAATGAGCAGTTCTTC. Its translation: CASSLREYNEQFF.

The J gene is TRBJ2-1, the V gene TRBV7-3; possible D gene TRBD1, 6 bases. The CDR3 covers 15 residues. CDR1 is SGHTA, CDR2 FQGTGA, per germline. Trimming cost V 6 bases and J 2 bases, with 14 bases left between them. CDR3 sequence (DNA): TGTGCCAGCAGTTTTAAACAGGGAACCTACAATGAGCAGTTCTTC. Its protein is CASSFKQGTYNEQFF.

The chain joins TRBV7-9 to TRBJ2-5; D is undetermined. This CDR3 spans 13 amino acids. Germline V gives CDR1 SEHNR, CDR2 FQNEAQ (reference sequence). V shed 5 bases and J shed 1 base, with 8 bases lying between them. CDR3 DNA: TGTGCCAGCAGCCCCCGGAGCCAAGAGACCCAGTACTTC. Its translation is CASSPRSQETQYF.

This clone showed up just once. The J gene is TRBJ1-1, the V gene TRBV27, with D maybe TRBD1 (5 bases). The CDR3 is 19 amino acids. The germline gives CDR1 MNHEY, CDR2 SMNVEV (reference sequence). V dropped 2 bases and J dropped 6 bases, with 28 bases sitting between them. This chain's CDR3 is CASSLGGTGTEERRAEAFF. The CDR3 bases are TGTGCCAGCAGTTTAGGGGGAACCGGGACTGAGGAACGTAGGGCTGAAGCTTTCTTT.

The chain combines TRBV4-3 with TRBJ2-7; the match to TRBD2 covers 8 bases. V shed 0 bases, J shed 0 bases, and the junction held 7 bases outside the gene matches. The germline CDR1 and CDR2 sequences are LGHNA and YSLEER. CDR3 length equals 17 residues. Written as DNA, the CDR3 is TGCGCCAGCAGCCAAGATCCAAGCGGGAGTAACTCCTACGAGCAGTACTTC. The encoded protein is CASSQDPSGSNSYEQYF.

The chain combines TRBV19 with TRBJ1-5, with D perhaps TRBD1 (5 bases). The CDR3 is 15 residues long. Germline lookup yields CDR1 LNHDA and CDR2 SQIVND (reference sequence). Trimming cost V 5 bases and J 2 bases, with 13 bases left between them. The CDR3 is CASSSGGYGNQPQHF. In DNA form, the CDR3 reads TGTGCCAGTAGTTCGGGGGGGTATGGCAATCAGCCCCAGCATTTT.

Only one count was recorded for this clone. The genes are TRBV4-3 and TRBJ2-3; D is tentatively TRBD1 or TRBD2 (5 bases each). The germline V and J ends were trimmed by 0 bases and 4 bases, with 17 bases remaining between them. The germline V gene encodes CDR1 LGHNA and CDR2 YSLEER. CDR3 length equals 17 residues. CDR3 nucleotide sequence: TGCGCCAGCAGCCAAGATGAGGGACCGCAGCTCTCAGATACGCAGTATTTT. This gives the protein CASSQDEGPQLSDTQYF.

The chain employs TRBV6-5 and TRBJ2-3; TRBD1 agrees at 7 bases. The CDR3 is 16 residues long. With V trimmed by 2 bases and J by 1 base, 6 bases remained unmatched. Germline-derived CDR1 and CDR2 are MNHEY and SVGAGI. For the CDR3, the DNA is TGTGCCAGCAGTTACCTTACAGGGGTAGGCACAGATACGCAGTATTTT. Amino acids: CASSYLTGVGTDTQYF.

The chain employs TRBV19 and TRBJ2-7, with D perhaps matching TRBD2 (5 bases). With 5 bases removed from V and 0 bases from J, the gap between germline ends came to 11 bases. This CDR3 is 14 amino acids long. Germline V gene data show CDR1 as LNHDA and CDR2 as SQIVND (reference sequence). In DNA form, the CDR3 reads TGTGCCAGTAGTGCGGGCAGCAACTCCTACGAGCAGTACTTC. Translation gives CASSAGSNSYEQYF.

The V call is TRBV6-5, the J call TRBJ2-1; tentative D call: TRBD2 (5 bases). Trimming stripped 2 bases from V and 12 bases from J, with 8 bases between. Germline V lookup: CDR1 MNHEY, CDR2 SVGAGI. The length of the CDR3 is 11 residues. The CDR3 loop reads CASSYGSGQFF. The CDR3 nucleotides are TGTGCCAGCAGTTACGGGAGCGGGCAGTTCTTC.

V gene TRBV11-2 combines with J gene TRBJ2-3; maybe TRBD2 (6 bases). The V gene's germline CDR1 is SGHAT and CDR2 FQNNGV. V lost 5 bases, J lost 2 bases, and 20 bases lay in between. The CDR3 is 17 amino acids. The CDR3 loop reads CASSPYRDSMSTDTQYF. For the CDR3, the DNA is TGTGCCAGCAGCCCCTACCGGGACTCCATGTCCACAGATACGCAGTATTTT.

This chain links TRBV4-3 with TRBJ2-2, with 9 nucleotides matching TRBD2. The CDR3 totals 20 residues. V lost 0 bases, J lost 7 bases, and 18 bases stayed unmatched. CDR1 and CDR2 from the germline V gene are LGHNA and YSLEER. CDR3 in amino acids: CASSQDGLAGRYIEGGELFF. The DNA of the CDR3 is TGCGCCAGCAGCCAAGATGGGCTAGCGGGACGGTATATAGAGGGCGGGGAGCTGTTTTTT.

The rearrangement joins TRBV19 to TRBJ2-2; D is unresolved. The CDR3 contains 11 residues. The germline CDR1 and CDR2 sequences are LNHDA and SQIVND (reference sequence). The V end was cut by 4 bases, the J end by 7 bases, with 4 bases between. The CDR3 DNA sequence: TGTGCCAGTAGTACAGGCGGGGAGCTGTTTTTT. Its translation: CASSTGGELFF.

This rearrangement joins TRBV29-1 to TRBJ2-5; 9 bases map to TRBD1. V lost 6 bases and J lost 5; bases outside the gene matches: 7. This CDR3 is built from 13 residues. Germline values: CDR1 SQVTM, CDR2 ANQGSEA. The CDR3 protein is CSVPTGGAETQYF. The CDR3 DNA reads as TGCAGCGTCCCGACAGGGGGGGCGGAGACCCAGTACTTC. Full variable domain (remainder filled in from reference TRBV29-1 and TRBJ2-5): SAVISQKPSRDICQRGTSLTIQCQVDSQVTMMFWYRQQPGQSLTLIATANQGSEATYESGFVIDKFPISRPNLTFSTLTVSNMSPEDSSIYLCSVPTGGAETQYFGPGTRLLVL.